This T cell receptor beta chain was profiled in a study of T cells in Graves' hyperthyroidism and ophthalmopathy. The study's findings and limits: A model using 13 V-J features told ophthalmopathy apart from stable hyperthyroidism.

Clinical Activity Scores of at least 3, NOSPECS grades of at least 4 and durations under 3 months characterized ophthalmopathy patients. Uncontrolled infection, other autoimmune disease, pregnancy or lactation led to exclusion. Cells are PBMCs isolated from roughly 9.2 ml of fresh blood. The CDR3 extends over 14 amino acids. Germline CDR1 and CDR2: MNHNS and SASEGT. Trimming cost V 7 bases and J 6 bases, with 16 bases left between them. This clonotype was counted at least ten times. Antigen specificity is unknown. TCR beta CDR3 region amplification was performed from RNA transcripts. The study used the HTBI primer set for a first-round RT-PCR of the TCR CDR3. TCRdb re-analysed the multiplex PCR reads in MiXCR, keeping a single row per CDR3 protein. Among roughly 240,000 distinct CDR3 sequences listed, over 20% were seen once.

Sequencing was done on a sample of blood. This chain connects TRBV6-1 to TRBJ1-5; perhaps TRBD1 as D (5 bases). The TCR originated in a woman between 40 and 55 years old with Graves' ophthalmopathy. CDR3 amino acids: CASTYGTAGQPQHF. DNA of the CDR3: TGTGCCAGCACCTACGGGACGGCGGGTCAGCCCCAGCATTTT.